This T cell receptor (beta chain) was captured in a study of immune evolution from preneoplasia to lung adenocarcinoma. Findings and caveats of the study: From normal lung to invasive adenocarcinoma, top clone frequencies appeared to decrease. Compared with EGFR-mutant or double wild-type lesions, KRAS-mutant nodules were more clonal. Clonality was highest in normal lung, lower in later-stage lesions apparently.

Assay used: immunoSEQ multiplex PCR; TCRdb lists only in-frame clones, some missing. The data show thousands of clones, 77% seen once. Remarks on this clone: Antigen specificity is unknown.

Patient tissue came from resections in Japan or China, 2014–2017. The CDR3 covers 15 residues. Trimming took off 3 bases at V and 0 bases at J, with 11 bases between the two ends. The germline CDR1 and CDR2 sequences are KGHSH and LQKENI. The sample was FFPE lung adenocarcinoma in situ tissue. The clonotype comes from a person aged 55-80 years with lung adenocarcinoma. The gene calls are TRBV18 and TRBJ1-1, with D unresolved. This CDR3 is CASSPEGAMNTEAFF. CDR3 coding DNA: TGTGCCAGCTCACCTGAGGGTGCCATGAACACTGAAGCTTTCTTT.